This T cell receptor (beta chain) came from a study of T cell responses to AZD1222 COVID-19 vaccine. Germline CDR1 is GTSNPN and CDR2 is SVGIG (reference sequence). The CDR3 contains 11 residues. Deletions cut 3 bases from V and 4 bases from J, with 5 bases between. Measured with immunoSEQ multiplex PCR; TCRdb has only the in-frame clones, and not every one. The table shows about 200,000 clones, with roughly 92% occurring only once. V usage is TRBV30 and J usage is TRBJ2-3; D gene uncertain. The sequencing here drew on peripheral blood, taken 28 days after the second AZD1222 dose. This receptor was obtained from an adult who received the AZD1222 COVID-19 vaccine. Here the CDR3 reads CAWSSPDTQYF. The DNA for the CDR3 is TGTGCCTGGAGCTCGCCAGATACGCAGTATTTT.